The sequence of this T cell receptor (beta chain) was determined in a study of HIV-infected children after antiretroviral therapy interruption. Within the sample, this clonotype is medium-sized. The TCR library was built from RNA with a 3' RACE protocol and unique molecular identifiers. MiXCR, applied by TCRdb to the 3' RACE reads, yields one record per CDR3 protein. The sample lists about 4,000 distinct CDR3 sequences, approximately 5% occurring once. V gave up 6 bases and J gave up 5 bases, with 11 bases separating them. Germline assignment: CDR1 MGHDK and CDR2 SYGVNS. This CDR3 is built from 13 residues. Treatment denoted: PENTA 11 planned treatment interruption arm or continuous ART arm.

The clonotype comes from a pool of human donors with HIV. This chain links TRBV25-1 with TRBJ1-5, with D unclear. The input for sequencing was CD45RO+ CD8+ T cells from PBMCs, pooled from several time points, taken from a donor given antiretroviral therapy, either interrupted or continuous. Noted subset: memory CD8+ CD45RO+ CD45RA- T cells. The CDR3 loop reads CASSDGGHQPQHF. The CDR3 bases are TGTGCCAGCAGCGACGGAGGACATCAGCCCCAGCATTTT. Filled out from reference TRBV25-1 and TRBJ1-5, the complete variable domain reads EADIYQTPRYLVIGTGKKITLECSQTMGHDKMYWYQQDPGMELHLIHYSYGVNSTEKGDLSSESTVSRIRTEHFPLTLESARPSHTSQYLCASSDGGHQPQHFGDGTRLSIL.